The T cell receptor beta chain described here comes from a study of T cells in localized non-small cell lung cancer. As regards this clone: Its antigen is unidentified.

This CDR3 region has 15 residues. Trimming left V 4 bases short and J 5 bases short, with 16 bases between. Looked up from germline, CDR1 is SGDLS and CDR2 is YYNGEE. Study findings and constraints: The greatest T cell clonality was found in uninvolved adjacent lung (higher than in tumor). With higher T cell density in blood came longer overall survival.

Sequencing was performed with immunoSEQ multiplex PCR; in TCRdb, only in-frame clones are kept and a portion is missing. The table shows roughly 20,000 clones, with about 87% occurring only once. Sequencing used peripheral blood, obtained before any cancer treatment. This rearrangement joins TRBV9 to TRBJ2-1; D is possibly TRBD2 (7 bases). This TCR derives from a male donor at least 60 years old with stage I squamous cell lung carcinoma. The CDR3 DNA reads TGTGCCAGCAGCCCCAGAGGGGGGGCAAACAATGAGCAGTTCTTC. Its protein product is CASSPRGGANNEQFF.